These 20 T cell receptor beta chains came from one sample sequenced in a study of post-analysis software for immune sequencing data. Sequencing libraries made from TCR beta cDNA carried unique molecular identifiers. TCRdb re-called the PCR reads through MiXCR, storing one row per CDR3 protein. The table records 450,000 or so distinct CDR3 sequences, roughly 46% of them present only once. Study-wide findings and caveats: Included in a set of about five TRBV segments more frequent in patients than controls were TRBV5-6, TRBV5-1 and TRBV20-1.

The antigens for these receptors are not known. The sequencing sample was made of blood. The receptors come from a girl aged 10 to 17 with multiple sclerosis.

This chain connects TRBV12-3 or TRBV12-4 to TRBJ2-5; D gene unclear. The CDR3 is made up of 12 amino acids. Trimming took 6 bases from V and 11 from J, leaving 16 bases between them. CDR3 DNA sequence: TGTGCCAGCAGAGATCTTTCCCGGCGGCAGTACTTC. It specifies CASRDLSRRQYF.

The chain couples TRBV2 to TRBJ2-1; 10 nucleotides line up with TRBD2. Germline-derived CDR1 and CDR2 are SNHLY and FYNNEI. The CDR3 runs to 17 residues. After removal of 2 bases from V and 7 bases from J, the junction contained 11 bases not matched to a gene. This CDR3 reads CASSEYVASGSRNEQFF. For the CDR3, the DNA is TGTGCCAGCAGTGAATATGTTGCTAGCGGGAGTAGGAATGAGCAGTTCTTC.

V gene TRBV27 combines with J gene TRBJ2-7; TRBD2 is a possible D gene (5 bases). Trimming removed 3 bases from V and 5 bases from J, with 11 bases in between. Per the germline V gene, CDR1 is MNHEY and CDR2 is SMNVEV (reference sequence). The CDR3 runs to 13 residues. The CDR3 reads CASSLGLAHEQYF. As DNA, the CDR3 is TGTGCCAGCAGTTTGGGCCTAGCCCACGAGCAGTACTTC.

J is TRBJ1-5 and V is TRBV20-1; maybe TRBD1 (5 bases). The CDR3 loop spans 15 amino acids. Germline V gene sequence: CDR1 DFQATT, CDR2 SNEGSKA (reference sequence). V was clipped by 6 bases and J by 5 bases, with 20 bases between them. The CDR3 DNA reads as TGCAGTGCCCTCAACCAATTGGGGGGGGATCAGCCCCAGCATTTT. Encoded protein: CSALNQLGGDQPQHF.

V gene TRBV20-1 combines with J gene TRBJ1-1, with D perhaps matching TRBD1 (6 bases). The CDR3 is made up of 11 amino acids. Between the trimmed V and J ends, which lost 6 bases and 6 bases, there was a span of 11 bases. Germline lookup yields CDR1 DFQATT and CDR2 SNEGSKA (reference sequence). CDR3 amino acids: CSAPGGSEAFF. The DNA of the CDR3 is TGCAGTGCCCCTGGGGGCTCTGAAGCTTTCTTT.

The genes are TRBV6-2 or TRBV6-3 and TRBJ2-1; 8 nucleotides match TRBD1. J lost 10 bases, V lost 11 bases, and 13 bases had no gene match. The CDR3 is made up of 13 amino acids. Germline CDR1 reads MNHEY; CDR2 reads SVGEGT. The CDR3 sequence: CAGGDRYFYEQFF. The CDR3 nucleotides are TGTGCCGGCGGGGACAGGTACTTCTACGAGCAGTTCTTC.

The CDR3 nucleotides are TGTGCCAGCACCTCCGGGACAGGCCGAAACCCCTACGAGCAGTACTTC. It codes for CASTSGTGRNPYEQYF. The chain links TRBV27 to TRBJ2-7; TRBD1 matches at 8 bases. With 7 bases clipped from V and 2 bases from J, the junction kept 13 bases outside the gene matches. The CDR3 sequence is 16 residues long. Per the germline V gene, CDR1 is MNHEY and CDR2 is SMNVEV (reference sequence).

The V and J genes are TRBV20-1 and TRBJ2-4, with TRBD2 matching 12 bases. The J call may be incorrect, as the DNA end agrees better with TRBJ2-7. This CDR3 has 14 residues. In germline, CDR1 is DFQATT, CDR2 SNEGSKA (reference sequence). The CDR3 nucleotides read TGCAGTGCGCGACTAGCGGGGGATTTCTACGAGCAGTACTTC. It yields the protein CSARLAGDFYEQYF.

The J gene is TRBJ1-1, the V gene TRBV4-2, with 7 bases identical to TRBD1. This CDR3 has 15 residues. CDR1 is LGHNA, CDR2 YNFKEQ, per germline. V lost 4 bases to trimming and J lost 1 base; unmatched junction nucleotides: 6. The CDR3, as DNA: TGTGCCAGCAGCCCCAGGGGGATGCAGAACACTGAAGCTTTCTTT. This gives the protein CASSPRGMQNTEAFF.

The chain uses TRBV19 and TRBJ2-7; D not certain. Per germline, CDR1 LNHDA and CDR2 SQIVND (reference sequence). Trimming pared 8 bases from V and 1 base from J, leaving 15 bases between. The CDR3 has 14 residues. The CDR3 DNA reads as TGTGCCAGTCGTGACAAAGCCTCTTCCTACGAGCAGTACTTC. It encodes CASRDKASSYEQYF. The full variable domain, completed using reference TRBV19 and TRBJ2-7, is DGGITQSPKYLFRKEGQNVTLSCEQNLNHDAMYWYRQDPGQGLRLIYYSQIVNDFQKGDIAEGYSVSREKKESFPLTVTSAQKNPTAFYLCASRDKASSYEQYFGPGTRLTVT.

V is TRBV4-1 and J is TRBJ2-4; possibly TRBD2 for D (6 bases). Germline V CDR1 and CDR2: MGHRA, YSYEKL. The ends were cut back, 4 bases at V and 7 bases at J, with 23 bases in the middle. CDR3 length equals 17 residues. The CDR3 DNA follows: TGCGCCAGCAGCCGGGACTGGGGCCCCTTGGTTTGGAACATTCAGTACTTC. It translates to CASSRDWGPLVWNIQYF.

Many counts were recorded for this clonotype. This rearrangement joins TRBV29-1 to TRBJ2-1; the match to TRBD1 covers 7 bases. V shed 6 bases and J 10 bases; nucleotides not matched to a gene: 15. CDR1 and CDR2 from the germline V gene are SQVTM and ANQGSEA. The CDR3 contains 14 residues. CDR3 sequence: CSVHRLLTGFEQFF. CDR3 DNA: TGCAGCGTCCACCGACTCCTGACAGGGTTCGAGCAGTTCTTC.

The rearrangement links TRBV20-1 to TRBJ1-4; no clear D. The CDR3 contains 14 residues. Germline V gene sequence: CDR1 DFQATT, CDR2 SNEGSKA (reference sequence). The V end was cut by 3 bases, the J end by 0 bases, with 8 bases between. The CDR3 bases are TGCAGTGCTAGTTCCGGAGCAACTAATGAAAAACTGTTTTTT. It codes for CSASSGATNEKLFF.

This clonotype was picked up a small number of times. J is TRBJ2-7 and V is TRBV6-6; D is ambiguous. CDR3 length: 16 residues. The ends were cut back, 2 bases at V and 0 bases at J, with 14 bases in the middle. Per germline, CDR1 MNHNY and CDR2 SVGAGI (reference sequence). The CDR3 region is CASSYGSFSSSYEQYF. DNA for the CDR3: TGTGCCAGCAGTTACGGGTCTTTTTCTAGCTCCTACGAGCAGTACTTC.

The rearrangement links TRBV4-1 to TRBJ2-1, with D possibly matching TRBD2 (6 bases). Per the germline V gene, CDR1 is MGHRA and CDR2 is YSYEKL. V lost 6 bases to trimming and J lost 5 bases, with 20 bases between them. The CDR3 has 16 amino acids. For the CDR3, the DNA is TGCGCCAGCAGACCAAACCCGGGAGTCGGAGACAATGAGCAGTTCTTC. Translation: CASRPNPGVGDNEQFF.

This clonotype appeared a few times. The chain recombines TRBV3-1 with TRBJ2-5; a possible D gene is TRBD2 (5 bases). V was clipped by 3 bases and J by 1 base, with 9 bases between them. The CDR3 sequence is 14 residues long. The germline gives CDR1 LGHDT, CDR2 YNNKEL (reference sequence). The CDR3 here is CASSQGSVQETQYF. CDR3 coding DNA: TGTGCCAGCAGCCAGGGGAGCGTCCAAGAGACCCAGTACTTC.

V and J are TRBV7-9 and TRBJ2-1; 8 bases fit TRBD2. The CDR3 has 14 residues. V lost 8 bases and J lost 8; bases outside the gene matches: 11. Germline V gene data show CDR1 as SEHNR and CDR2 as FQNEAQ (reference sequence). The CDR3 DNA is TGTGCCAGCTCGAGCGGGAGAGGTTTCGATGAGCAGTTCTTC. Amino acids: CASSSGRGFDEQFF.

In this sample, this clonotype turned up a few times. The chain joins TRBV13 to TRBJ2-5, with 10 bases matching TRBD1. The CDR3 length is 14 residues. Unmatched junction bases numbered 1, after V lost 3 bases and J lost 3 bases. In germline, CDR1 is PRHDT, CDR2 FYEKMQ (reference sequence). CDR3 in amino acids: CASSFGTGEETQYF. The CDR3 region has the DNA TGTGCCAGCAGCTTCGGGACAGGGGAAGAGACCCAGTACTTC.

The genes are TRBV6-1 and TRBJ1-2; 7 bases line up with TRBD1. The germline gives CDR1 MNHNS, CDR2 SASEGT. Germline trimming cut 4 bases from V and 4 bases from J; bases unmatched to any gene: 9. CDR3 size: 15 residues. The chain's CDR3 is CASSVQGNSLYGYTF. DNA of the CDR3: TGTGCCAGCAGTGTACAGGGGAATTCACTCTATGGCTACACCTTC.

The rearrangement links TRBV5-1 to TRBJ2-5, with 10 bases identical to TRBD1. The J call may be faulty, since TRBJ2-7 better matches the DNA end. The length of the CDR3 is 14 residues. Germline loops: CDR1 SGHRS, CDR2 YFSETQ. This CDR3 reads CASSQTGTGVEQYF. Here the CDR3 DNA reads TGCGCCAGCAGCCAAACCGGGACAGGGGTCGAGCAGTACTTC.